Listed below are T cell receptor beta chains from one sample, sequenced in a study of cytomegalovirus exposure and HLA in healthy donors. The protocol was immunoSEQ multiplex PCR, while the TCRdb copy is restricted to in-frame clones and leaves out a portion. Of 71,000 or so clones in the sample, roughly 94% were seen once. Sequenced sample: PBMCs. These receptors all stem from a woman younger than 35 in good health and CMV-seropositive. CDR3s leave out the opening cysteine and the closing phenylalanine or tryptophan. A clone size is listed for some rows: how often the clone was seen (once, few, many), or a class if it is expanded.

>TRBJ1-1|TRBV7-2|.
ASSPTSMNTEAF
>TRBJ1-5|TRBV7-2|.
ASSLEGGGIQPQH
>TRBJ1-1|TRBV2|once
ASSSFTMNTEAF
>TRBJ2-3|TRBV6-6|.
ASSFVSGTVDTQY
>TRBJ1-4|TRBV5-5|.
ASSAATSNEKLF
>TRBJ1-6|TRBV4-3|.
ASSSLEGDSPLH
>TRBJ1-2|TRBV5-6|.
ASSLEIRDSIYYGYT
>TRBJ2-3|TRBV7-9|.
ASSERQGPTDTQY
>TRBJ2-2|TRBV6-1|.
ASRGTGITGELF
>TRBJ1-2|TRBV27|.
ASSSSDRFSNYGYT
>TRBJ1-1|TRBV6-1|.
ASSDPDRGFWAWTEAF
>TRBJ1-5|TRBV11-2|.
ASSVTGTNDSNQPQH
>TRBJ2-3|TRBV11-2|.
ASSLDQGRGDTQY
>TRBJ2-7|TRBV27|.
ASTTGGALDEQY
>TRBJ2-1|TRBV27|.
ASSLSRGLSWVEQF
>TRBJ2-5|TRBV4-2|.
ASSQGGGTGGETQY
>TRBJ2-5|TRBV14|once
ASSQVGLAGGLGETQY
>TRBJ1-1|TRBV4-2|.
ASSPDSHRSLGDSMNTEAF
>TRBJ2-7|TRBV28|few
ASAGAHSYEQY
>TRBJ1-4|TRBV15|.
ATSIFQGRGEKLF
>TRBJ2-5|TRBV11-1|.
ASSPTVETQY
>TRBJ1-5|TRBV28|.
ASSPNGQPARPQH
>TRBJ1-1|TRBV4-3|.
ASSQDRNTEAF
>TRBJ1-4|TRBV27|.
ASSFRGEKLF